These 25 T cell receptor beta chains were all obtained from the same sample, sequenced in a study of blood T cell repertoires in COVID-19. Clones were read by immunoSEQ multiplex PCR, and TCRdb kept only the in-frame ones, dropping some. The sample holds 250,000 to 350,000 clones; approximately 84% are singletons and the top ten take over 1.1%. Sequencing used peripheral blood. The receptors were gathered from a human donor with COVID-19, enrolled during active disease. The donor label of this sample is uncertain.

The J gene is TRBJ2-3, the V gene TRBV10-3; no definite D call. Germline V lookup: CDR1 ENHRY, CDR2 SYGVKD. The CDR3 contains 14 residues. Trimming took off 3 bases at V and 1 base at J, with 8 bases between the two ends. CDR3 region: CAISDKRRTDTQYF. The CDR3 coding sequence is TGTGCCATCAGTGACAAGCGCCGCACAGATACGCAGTATTTT.

The CDR3 reads CASSAGTGWNGELFF. The CDR3 DNA reads as TGTGCCAGCAGCGCCGGGACAGGGTGGAACGGGGAGCTGTTTTTT. The chain employs TRBV7-2 and TRBJ2-2; 9 nucleotides align to TRBD1. This CDR3 contains 15 residues. V gave up 5 bases and J gave up 7 bases; unmatched junction bases: 8. The germline gives CDR1 SGHTA, CDR2 FQGNSA. The whole variable domain, filled in from reference TRBV7-2 and TRBJ2-2, reads GAGVSQSPSNKVTEKGKDVELRCDPISGHTALYWYRQSLGQGLEFLIYFQGNSAPDKSGLPSDRFSAERTGGSVSTLTIQRTQQEDSAVYLCASSAGTGWNGELFFGEGSRLTVL.

The J gene is TRBJ1-4, the V gene TRBV19; 8 bases map to TRBD1. The CDR3 loop spans 12 amino acids. V dropped 5 bases and J dropped 13; count of bases not matched to a gene: 6. Germline V gene lookup returns CDR1 LNHDA and CDR2 SQIVND (reference sequence). The CDR3 protein is CASSESGTGLFF. CDR3 sequence (DNA): TGTGCCAGTAGTGAATCCGGGACAGGACTGTTTTTT.

The chain uses TRBV30 and TRBJ1-1, with TRBD1 identical over 10 bases. Trimming removed 3 bases from V and 4 bases from J; junction bases left unmatched: 8. Per germline, CDR1 GTSNPN and CDR2 SVGIG (reference sequence). The CDR3 is 15 residues long. The CDR3 sequence: CAWRIDRTGGTEAFF. In nucleotides, the CDR3 is TGTGCCTGGAGAATTGACCGGACAGGGGGCACTGAAGCTTTCTTT.

This clone was seen only a few times. The chain employs TRBV29-1 and TRBJ1-2; D perhaps matches TRBD1 (6 bases). The germline V gene encodes CDR1 SQVTM and CDR2 ANQGSEA. With 7 bases removed from V and 7 bases from J, the gap between germline ends came to 19 bases. The CDR3 is made up of 13 amino acids. The CDR3 region has the DNA TGCAGCGGTGGAGAACGGACAGAACGTGGCTACACCTTC. Its protein is CSGGERTERGYTF.

This clone was observed many times. The chain uses TRBV30 and TRBJ1-5; D gene unclear. The CDR3 spans 14 residues. Germline values: CDR1 GTSNPN, CDR2 SVGIG (reference sequence). Between the trimmed V and J ends, which lost 8 bases and 0 bases, there was a span of 14 bases. The CDR3 loop is CADDNRDSNQPQHF. DNA for the CDR3: TGTGCCGACGACAATCGGGATAGCAATCAGCCCCAGCATTTT.

This clone was found once. The chain joins TRBV27 to TRBJ2-7, with a possible D match to TRBD1 (5 bases). The CDR3 has 14 amino acids. V dropped 2 bases and J dropped 3 bases, with 11 bases sitting between them. Germline V lookup: CDR1 MNHEY, CDR2 SMNVEV (reference sequence). In DNA, the CDR3 is TGTGCCAGCAGTTTACAGGGATGGAGCTACGAGCAGTACTTC. Its translation is CASSLQGWSYEQYF.

V is TRBV9 and J is TRBJ1-1, with a possible D match to TRBD1 (6 bases). The germline gives CDR1 SGDLS, CDR2 YYNGEE. This CDR3 contains 13 residues. V lost 1 base to trimming and J lost 8 bases, with 12 bases between them. The CDR3 DNA follows: TGTGCCAGCAGCGTACTCGGAACAGGGGAAGCTTTCTTT. It codes for CASSVLGTGEAFF.

This chain uses TRBV28 with TRBJ1-4; D remains ambiguous. The CDR3 is 16 residues long. The V end lost 3 bases, the J end lost 3 bases, and 14 bases lay between the germline ends. The germline V gene encodes CDR1 MDHEN and CDR2 SYDVKM. CDR3 sequence reads: CASSLAGGMANEKLFF. DNA of the CDR3: TGTGCCAGCAGTTTGGCGGGCGGCATGGCTAATGAAAAACTGTTTTTT.

The chain joins TRBV14 to TRBJ2-1; 10 bases agree with TRBD2. The CDR3 spans 15 residues. CDR1 SGHDN and CDR2 FVKESK come from the germline V gene. The ends lost 7 bases at V and 7 bases at J; junction bases unmatched: 10. Written as DNA, the CDR3 is TGTGCCAGCAACCCTAGCGGGAGTCTGGTAAATGAGCAGTTCTTC. As protein: CASNPSGSLVNEQFF.

The chain recombines TRBV30 with TRBJ1-2, with a weak D call TRBD1 (5 bases). Per germline, CDR1 GTSNPN and CDR2 SVGIG (reference sequence). This CDR3 has 12 residues. The V and J ends lost 1 base and 5 bases respectively, with 8 bases between them. CDR3 coding DNA: TGTGCCTGGAGTGCCGGGACTTATGGCTACACCTTC. Encoded protein: CAWSAGTYGYTF.

As to this clone: The sample carries other DNA sequences with the same CDR3. The DNA of the CDR3 is TGTGCCAGCAGTTACTCCGGCAGGGGTGATTCACCCCTCCACTTT. Its protein is CASSYSGRGDSPLHF. The chain is built from TRBV6-5 and TRBJ1-6; weak D call: TRBD1 (6 bases). The V gene's germline CDR1 is MNHEY and CDR2 SVGAGI. The ends were cut back, 0 bases at V and 8 bases at J, with 11 bases in the middle. The CDR3 is made up of 15 amino acids.

This chain joins TRBV30 and TRBJ2-7, with 10 bases lining up with TRBD1. CDR1 GTSNPN and CDR2 SVGIG come from the germline V gene (reference sequence). CDR3 size: 14 residues. CDR3 DNA sequence: TGTGCTGTCAATTTTCCGGGACAGGGGTACGAGCAGTACTTC. Translating it yields CAVNFPGQGYEQYF.

This clone appeared a single time. The chain is built from TRBV5-4 and TRBJ2-2; 11 bases line up with TRBD2. Germline V gene sequence: CDR1 SGHNT, CDR2 YYREEE (reference sequence). Trimming cost V 4 bases and J 0 bases; bases outside gene matches: 2. The CDR3 consists of 16 residues. CDR3 bases: TGTGCCAGCAGCCCGGGACTAGCGGCGAACACCGGGGAGCTGTTTTTT. This translates into CASSPGLAANTGELFF. The whole variable domain, filled in from reference TRBV5-4 and TRBJ2-2, reads ETGVTQSPTHLIKTRGQQVTLRCSSQSGHNTVSWYQQALGQGPQFIFQYYREEENGRGNFPPRFSGLQFPNYSSELNVNALELDDSALYLCASSPGLAANTGELFFGEGSRLTVL.

As to this clone: One end of the junction is discordant with germline, which a read error may explain. V and J are TRBV18 and TRBJ2-5; 9 positions match TRBD1. CDR3 length equals 13 residues. Per the germline V gene, CDR1 is KGHSH and CDR2 is LQKENI. The CDR3 spells CASSPQGAETQYF. The CDR3, as DNA: TGTGCCAGCTCTCCACAGGGGGCAGAGACCCAGTACTTC.

As to this clone: The same CDR3 arises from other DNA sequences in this sample as well. The V and J genes are TRBV5-1 and TRBJ2-2; the match to TRBD2 covers 7 bases. Germline V gene sequence: CDR1 SGHRS, CDR2 YFSETQ. CDR3 length equals 15 residues. The V and J ends lost 4 bases and 1 base, in that order; junction bases with no gene match: 4. DNA for the CDR3: TGCGCCAGCAGCCTCGCTAGCGGGAACACCGGGGAGCTGTTTTTT. As protein: CASSLASGNTGELFF.

This sequence joins TRBV5-1 and TRBJ2-1, with 10 bases aligning to TRBD2. The germline gives CDR1 SGHRS, CDR2 YFSETQ. The CDR3 extends over 17 amino acids. V lost 0 bases, J lost 5 bases, and 8 bases stayed unmatched. The CDR3 coding sequence is TGCGCCAGCAGCTTGGGGCCTGGGACTAGCGTTAACAATGAGCAGTTCTTC. Translated: CASSLGPGTSVNNEQFF.

This chain uses TRBV4-1 with TRBJ1-1; 8 bases are shared with TRBD1. CDR1 and CDR2 (germline): MGHRA, YSYEKL. V gave up 0 bases and J gave up 10 bases; unmatched junction bases: 10. The CDR3 runs to 15 residues. The CDR3 spells CASSQDSQGAVTAFF. The CDR3 region has the DNA TGCGCCAGCAGCCAAGATAGTCAGGGGGCCGTGACAGCTTTCTTT.

The chain uses TRBV7-2 and TRBJ2-5, with D perhaps TRBD2 (6 bases). The length of the CDR3 is 17 residues. V was shortened by 3 bases and J by 4 bases, with 21 bases between the two germline ends. Looked up from germline, CDR1 is SGHTA and CDR2 is FQGNSA. Written as DNA, the CDR3 is TGTGCCAGCAGCTTCCTCAGCGGGTATGGTAGTGGAGAGACCCAGTACTTC. Translated: CASSFLSGYGSGETQYF.

This chain connects TRBV5-1 to TRBJ2-6; possible D gene TRBD2, 5 bases. V dropped 0 bases and J dropped 4 bases, with 17 bases sitting between them. This CDR3 spans 18 amino acids. From germline, CDR1 is SGHRS and CDR2 YFSETQ. The CDR3 sequence is CASSLGSGVLRGANVLTF. In DNA, the CDR3 is TGCGCCAGCAGCTTGGGGTCCGGGGTTCTTCGGGGGGCCAACGTCCTGACTTTC.

This chain uses TRBV5-1 with TRBJ2-1; the D gene is possibly TRBD2 (6 bases). CDR1 and CDR2 (germline): SGHRS, YFSETQ. V lost 0 bases to trimming and J lost 9 bases, with 16 bases between them. The CDR3 sequence is 15 residues long. CDR3 amino acids: CASSLVGSRRGEQFF. Here the CDR3 DNA reads TGCGCCAGCAGCTTGGTCGGGAGCCGCCGAGGTGAGCAGTTCTTC.

This chain uses TRBV20-1 with TRBJ2-1; TRBD2 might be the D (5 bases). The CDR3 spans 14 residues. Looked up from germline, CDR1 is DFQATT and CDR2 is SNEGSKA (reference sequence). Deletions cut 3 bases from V and 8 bases from J, with 17 bases between. CDR3 coding DNA: TGCAGTGCTAGTAGGCTAGCACAGATGGATGAGCAGTTCTTC. It codes for CSASRLAQMDEQFF.

This chain links TRBV28 with TRBJ2-3, with D maybe TRBD1 (5 bases). V lost 5 bases and J 1 base, leaving 10 bases between the germline ends. CDR1 is MDHEN, CDR2 SYDVKM, per germline. The CDR3 spans 14 residues. The CDR3 sequence is CASSPTGRTDTQYF. In nucleotides, the CDR3 is TGTGCCAGCAGTCCCACAGGACGCACAGATACGCAGTATTTT.

CDR3 DNA: TGTGCCAGCAGCTGGGCGGGAGAAGAGACCCAGTACTTC. As protein: CASSWAGEETQYF. The V call is TRBV11-2, the J call TRBJ2-5; TRBD2 matches 7 bases. This CDR3 is 13 amino acids long. Germline-derived CDR1 and CDR2 are SGHAT and FQNNGV. The V segment lost 4 bases and the J segment 3 bases; nucleotides outside the gene matches: 2.

This sequence joins TRBV18 and TRBJ1-4; 10 nucleotides match TRBD1. Germline V CDR1 and CDR2: KGHSH, LQKENI. The CDR3 covers 14 residues. V trimming: 7 bases; J trimming: 7 bases; junction bases outside the gene matches: 6. CDR3 coding DNA: TGTGCCAGCTTTTCCGGGACAGGGGCTGAAAAACTGTTTTTT. The encoded protein is CASFSGTGAEKLFF.